The following is a T cell receptor (beta chain) sequence with its context. Antigen specificity is unknown. This record comes from a study of cytomegalovirus exposure and HLA in healthy donors. Points from the study as a whole: One cluster of highly shared sequence variants probably arose as a sequencing artifact. It was assumed in the presence/absence analyses that sequencing depth was roughly uniform across donors.

Every donor was a healthy person donating bone marrow. A multiplex PCR was run with 60 Vbeta primers and 13 Jbeta primers. TCRdb's table, derived via immunoSEQ multiplex PCR, lists solely in-frame clones and lacks some. The sample lists 90,000 or so clones; 55% to 75% were seen once. Germline V gene data show CDR1 as SGHRS and CDR2 as YFSETQ. V lost 7 bases and J lost 1; bases outside the gene matches: 13. CDR3 length: 17 residues. The clonotype was recovered from a woman under 30 in good health and CMV-seropositive. The sample was PBMCs. The gene calls are TRBV5-1 and TRBJ1-1; 10 bases align to TRBD1. The CDR3 sequence is CASGRSTGGRGNTEAFF. CDR3 DNA: TGCGCCAGCGGACGGTCGACAGGGGGCCGGGGGAACACTGAAGCTTTCTTT.